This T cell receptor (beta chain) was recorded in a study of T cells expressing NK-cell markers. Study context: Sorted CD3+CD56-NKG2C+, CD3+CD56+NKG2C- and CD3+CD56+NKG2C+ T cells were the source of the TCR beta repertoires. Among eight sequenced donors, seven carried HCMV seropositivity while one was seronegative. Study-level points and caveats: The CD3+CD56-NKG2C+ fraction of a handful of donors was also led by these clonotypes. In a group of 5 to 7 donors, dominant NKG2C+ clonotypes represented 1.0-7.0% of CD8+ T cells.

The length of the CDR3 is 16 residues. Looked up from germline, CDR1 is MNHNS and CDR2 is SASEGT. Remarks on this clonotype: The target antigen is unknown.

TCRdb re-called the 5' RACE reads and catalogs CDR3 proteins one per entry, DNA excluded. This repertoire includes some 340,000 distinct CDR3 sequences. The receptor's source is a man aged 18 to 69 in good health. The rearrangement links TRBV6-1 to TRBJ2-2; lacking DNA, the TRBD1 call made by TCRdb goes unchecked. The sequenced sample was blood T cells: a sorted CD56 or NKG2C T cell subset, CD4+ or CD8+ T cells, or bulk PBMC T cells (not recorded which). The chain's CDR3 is CASSERLPGGSGELFF.